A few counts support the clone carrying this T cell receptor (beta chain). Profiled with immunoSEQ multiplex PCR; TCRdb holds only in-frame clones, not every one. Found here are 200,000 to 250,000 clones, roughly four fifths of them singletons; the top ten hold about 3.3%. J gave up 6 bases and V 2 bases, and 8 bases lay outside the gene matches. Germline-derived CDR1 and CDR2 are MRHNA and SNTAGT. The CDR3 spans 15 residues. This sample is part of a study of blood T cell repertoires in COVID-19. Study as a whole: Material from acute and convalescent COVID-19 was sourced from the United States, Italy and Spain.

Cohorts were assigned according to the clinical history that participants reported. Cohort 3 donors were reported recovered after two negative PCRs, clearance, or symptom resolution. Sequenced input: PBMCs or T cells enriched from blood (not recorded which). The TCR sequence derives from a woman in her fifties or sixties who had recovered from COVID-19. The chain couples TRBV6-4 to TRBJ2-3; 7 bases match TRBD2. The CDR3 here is CASSDVGGSSDTQYF. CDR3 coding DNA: TGTGCCAGCAGTGACGTCGGGGGGAGCAGTGATACGCAGTATTTT.